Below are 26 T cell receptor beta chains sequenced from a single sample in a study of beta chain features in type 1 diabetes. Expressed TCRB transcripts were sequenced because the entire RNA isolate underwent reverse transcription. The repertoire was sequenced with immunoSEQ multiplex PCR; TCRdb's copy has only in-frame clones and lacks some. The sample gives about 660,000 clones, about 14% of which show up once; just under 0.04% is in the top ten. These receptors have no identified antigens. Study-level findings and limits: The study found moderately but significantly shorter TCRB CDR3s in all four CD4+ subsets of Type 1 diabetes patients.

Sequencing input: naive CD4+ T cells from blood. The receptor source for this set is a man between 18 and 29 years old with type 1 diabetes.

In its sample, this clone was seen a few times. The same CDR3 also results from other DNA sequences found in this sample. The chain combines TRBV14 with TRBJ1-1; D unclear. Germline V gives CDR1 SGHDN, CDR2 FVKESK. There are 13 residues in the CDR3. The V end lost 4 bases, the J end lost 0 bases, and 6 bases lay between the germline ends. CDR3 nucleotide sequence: TGTGCCAGCAGCCCTTCGATGAACACTGAAGCTTTCTTT. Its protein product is CASSPSMNTEAFF.

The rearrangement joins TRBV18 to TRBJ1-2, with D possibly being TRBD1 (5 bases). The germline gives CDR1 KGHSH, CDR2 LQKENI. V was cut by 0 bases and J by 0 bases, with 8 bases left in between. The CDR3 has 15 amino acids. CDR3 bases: TGTGCCAGCTCACCACCGGGGGGAGCTAACTATGGCTACACCTTC. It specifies CASSPPGGANYGYTF.

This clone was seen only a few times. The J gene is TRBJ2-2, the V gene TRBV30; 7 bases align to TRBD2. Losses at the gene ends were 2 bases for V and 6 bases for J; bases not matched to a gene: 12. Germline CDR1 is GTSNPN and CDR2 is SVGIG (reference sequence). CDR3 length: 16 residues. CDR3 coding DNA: TGTGCCTGGAGTCCCCGGGCTAGCGGTTCCCCCGGGGAGCTGTTTTTT. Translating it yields CAWSPRASGSPGELFF.

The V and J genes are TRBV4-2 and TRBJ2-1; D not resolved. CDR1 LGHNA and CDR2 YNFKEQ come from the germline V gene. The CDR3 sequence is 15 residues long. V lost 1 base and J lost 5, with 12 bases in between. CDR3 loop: CASSQVEGGHNEQFF. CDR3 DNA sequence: TGTGCCAGCAGCCAAGTAGAAGGCGGACACAATGAGCAGTTCTTC.

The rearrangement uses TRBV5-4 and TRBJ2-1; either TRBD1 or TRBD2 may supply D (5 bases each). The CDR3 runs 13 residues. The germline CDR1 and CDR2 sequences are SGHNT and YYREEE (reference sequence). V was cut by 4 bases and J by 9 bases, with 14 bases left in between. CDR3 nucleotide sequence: TGTGCCAGCAGCCCCCGTGGGGGTAGTGAGCAGTTCTTC. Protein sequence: CASSPRGGSEQFF.

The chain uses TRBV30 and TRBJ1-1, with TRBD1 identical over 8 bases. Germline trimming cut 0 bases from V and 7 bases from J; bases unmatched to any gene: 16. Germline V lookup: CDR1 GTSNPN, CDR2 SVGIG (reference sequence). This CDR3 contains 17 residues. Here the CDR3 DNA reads TGTGCCTGGAGTGTAGCTCGGCCCACCAGACAGGGGCATGAAGCTTTCTTT. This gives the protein CAWSVARPTRQGHEAFF.

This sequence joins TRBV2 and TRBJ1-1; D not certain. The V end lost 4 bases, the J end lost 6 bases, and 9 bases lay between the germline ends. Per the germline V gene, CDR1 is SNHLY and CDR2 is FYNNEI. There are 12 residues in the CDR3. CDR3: CASSVGGSEAFF. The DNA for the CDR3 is TGTGCCAGCAGTGTTGGCGGGTCTGAAGCTTTCTTT.

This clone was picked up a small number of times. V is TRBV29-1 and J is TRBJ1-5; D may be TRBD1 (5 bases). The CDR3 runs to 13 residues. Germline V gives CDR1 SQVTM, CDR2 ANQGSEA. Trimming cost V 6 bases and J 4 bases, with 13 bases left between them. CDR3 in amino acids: CSVRSQENQPQHF. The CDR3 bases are TGCAGCGTCCGATCACAGGAGAATCAGCCCCAGCATTTT. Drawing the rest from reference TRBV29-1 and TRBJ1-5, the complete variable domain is SAVISQKPSRDICQRGTSLTIQCQVDSQVTMMFWYRQQPGQSLTLIATANQGSEATYESGFVIDKFPISRPNLTFSTLTVSNMSPEDSSIYLCSVRSQENQPQHFGDGTRLSIL.

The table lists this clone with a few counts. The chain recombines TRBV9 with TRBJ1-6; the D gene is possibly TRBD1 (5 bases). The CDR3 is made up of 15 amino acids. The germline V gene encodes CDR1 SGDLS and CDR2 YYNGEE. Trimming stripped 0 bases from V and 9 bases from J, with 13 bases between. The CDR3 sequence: CASSVDQGFSSPLHF. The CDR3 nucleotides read TGTGCCAGCAGCGTAGATCAGGGTTTCAGTTCACCCCTCCACTTT.

CDR3 DNA sequence: TGTGCCTGGGAACAGGGCGCGAACACTGAAGCTTTCTTT. Translation gives CAWEQGANTEAFF. This chain joins TRBV30 and TRBJ1-1; maybe TRBD1 (6 bases). Germline assignment: CDR1 GTSNPN and CDR2 SVGIG (reference sequence). The length of the CDR3 is 13 residues. The ends were cut back, 5 bases at V and 1 base at J, with 11 bases in the middle.

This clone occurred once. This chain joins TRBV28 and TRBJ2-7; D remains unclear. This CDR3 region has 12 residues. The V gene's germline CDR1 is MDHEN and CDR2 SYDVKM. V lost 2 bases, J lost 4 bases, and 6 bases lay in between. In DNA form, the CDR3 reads TGTGCCAGCAGTTTAAACCCGTACGAGCAGTACTTC. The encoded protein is CASSLNPYEQYF.

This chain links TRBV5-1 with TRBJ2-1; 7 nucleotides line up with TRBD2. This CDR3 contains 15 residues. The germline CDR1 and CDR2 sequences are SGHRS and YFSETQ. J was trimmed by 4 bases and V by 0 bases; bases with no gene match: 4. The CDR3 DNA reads TGCGCCAGCAGCTTGGAACGGGAGGCATACAATGAGCAGTTCTTC. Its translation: CASSLEREAYNEQFF.

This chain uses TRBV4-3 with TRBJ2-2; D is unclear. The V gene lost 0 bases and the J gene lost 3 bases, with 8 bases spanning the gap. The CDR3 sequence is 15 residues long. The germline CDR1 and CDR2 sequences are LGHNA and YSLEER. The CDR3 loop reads CASSQEQRHTGELFF. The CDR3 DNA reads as TGCGCCAGCAGCCAAGAACAGCGACACACCGGGGAGCTGTTTTTT.

CDR3 DNA: TGCAGCGCCCACAAAGGGGCAGGGGCTGAGCAGTTCTTC. It translates to CSAHKGAGAEQFF. The rearrangement uses TRBV29-1 and TRBJ2-1; D might be TRBD1 (6 bases). Per the germline V gene, CDR1 is SQVTM and CDR2 is ANQGSEA. V shed 7 bases and J shed 9 bases, with 19 bases lying between them. The CDR3 has 13 residues.

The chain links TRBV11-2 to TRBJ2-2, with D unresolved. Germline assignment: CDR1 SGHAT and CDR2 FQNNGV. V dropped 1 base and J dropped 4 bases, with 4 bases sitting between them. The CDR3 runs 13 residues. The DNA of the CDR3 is TGTGCCAGCAGCTTAGCAGGCACCGGGGAGCTGTTTTTT. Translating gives CASSLAGTGELFF. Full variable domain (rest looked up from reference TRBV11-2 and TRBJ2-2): EAGVAQSPRYKIIEKRQSVAFWCNPISGHATLYWYQQILGQGPKLLIQFQNNGVVDDSQLPKDRFSAERLKGVDSTLKIQPAKLEDSAVYLCASSLAGTGELFFGEGSRLTVL.

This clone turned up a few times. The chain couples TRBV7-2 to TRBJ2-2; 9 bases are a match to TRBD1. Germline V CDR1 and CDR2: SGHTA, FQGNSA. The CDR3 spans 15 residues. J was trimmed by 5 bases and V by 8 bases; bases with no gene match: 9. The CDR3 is CASRDRVRRTGELFF. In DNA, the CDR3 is TGTGCCAGCCGGGACAGGGTGAGGAGAACCGGGGAGCTGTTTTTT.

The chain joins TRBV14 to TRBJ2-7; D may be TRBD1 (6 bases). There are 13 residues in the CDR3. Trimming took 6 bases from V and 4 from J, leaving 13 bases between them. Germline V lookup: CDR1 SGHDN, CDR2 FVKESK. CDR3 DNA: TGTGCCAGCAGACAGACAGGAGGATACGAGCAGTACTTC. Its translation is CASRQTGGYEQYF.

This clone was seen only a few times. Here the CDR3 DNA reads TGCGCCAGCAGTGTAGGACGGGGGAATTCACCCCTCCACTTT. Its protein product is CASSVGRGNSPLHF. This sequence joins TRBV5-1 and TRBJ1-6; possible D gene TRBD1, 5 bases. The length of the CDR3 is 14 residues. V dropped 5 bases and J dropped 7 bases, with 13 bases sitting between them. Germline CDR1 reads SGHRS; CDR2 reads YFSETQ.

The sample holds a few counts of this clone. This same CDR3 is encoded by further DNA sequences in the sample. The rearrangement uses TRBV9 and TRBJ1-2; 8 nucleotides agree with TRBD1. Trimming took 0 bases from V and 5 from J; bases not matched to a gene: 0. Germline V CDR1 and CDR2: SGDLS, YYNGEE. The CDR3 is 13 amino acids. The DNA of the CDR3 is TGTGCCAGCAGCGTAGACAGGGGGTATGGCTACACCTTC. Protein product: CASSVDRGYGYTF.

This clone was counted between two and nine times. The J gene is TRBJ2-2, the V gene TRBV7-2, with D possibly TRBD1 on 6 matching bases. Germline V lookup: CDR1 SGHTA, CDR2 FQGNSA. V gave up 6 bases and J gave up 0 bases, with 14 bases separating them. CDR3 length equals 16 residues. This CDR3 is CASRTRGTANTGELFF. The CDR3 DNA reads TGTGCCAGCAGAACAAGGGGGACGGCGAACACCGGGGAGCTGTTTTTT.

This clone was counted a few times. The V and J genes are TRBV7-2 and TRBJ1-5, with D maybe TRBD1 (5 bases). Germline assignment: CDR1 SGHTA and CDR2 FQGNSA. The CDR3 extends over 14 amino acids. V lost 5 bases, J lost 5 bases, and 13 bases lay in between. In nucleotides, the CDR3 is TGTGCCAGCAGCAACTTCGGGGGGTATCAGCCCCAGCATTTT. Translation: CASSNFGGYQPQHF.

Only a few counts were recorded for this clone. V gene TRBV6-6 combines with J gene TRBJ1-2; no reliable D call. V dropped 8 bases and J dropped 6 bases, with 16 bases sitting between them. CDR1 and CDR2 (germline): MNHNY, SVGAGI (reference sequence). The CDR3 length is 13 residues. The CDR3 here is CASSGRTSDGYTF. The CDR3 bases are TGTGCCAGCTCCGGCAGGACGAGCGATGGCTACACCTTC.

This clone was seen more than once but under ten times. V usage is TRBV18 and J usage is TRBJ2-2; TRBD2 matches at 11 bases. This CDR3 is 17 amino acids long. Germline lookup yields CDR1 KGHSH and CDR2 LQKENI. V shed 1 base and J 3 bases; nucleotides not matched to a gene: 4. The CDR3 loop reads CASSPQTSGGHTGELFF. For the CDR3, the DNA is TGTGCCAGCTCACCACAAACTAGCGGGGGACACACCGGGGAGCTGTTTTTT.

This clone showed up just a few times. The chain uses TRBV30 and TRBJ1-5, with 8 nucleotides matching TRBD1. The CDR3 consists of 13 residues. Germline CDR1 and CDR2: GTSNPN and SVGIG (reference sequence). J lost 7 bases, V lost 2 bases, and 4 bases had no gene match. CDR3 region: CAWSTGGGQPQHF. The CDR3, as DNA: TGTGCCTGGAGTACAGGGGGTGGACAGCCCCAGCATTTT.

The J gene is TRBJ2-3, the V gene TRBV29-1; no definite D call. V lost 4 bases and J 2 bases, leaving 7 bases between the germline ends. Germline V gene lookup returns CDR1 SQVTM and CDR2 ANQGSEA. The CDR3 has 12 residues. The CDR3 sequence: CSVVPATDTQYF. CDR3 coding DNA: TGCAGCGTTGTCCCCGCCACAGATACGCAGTATTTT.

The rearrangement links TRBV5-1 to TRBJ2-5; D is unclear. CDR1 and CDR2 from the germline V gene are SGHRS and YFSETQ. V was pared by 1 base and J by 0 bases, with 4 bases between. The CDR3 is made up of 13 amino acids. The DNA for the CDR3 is TGCGCCAGCAGCTTGCGACACCAAGAGACCCAGTACTTC. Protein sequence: CASSLRHQETQYF.